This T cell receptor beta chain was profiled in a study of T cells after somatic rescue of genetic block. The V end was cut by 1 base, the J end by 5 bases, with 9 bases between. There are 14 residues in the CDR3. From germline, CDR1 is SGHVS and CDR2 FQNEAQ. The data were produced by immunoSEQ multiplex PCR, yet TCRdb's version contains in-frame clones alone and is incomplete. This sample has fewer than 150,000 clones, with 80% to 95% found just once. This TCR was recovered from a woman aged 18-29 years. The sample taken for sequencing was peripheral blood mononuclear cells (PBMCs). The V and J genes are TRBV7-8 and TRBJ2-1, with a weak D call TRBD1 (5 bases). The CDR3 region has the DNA TGTGCCAGCAGCTTAGACAGGCTTAACAATGAGCAGTTCTTC. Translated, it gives CASSLDRLNNEQFF.